A single sample is the source of the 25 T cell receptor beta chains below, sequenced in a study of shared clonotypes between healthy human individuals. Sequencing was performed with immunoSEQ multiplex PCR; in TCRdb, only in-frame clones are kept and a portion is missing. The table lists hundreds of thousands of clones, around 72% of them singletons. Sequencing input: memory CD4+ T cells sorted from blood. Subset meaning: CD45RA-negative fraction. These receptors all stem from a young woman in good health.

The chain has TRBV28 and TRBJ1-5; possible D gene TRBD1, 5 bases. V gave up 3 bases and J gave up 5 bases, with 17 bases separating them. The germline V gene has CDR1 MDHEN and CDR2 SYDVKM. The CDR3 loop spans 16 amino acids. The CDR3 DNA reads as TGTGCCAGCAGTTTCAATGTCGGGGGAGGGTATCAGCCCCAGCATTTT. As protein: CASSFNVGGGYQPQHF. Full variable domain (remainder filled in from reference TRBV28 and TRBJ1-5): DVKVTQSSRYLVKRTGEKVFLECVQDMDHENMFWYRQDPGLGLRLIYFSYDVKMKEKGDIPEGYSVSREKKERFSLILESASTNQTSMYLCASSFNVGGGYQPQHFGDGTRLSIL.

The chain employs TRBV29-1 and TRBJ2-1; D is unresolved. The CDR3 runs to 15 residues. Germline V gene sequence: CDR1 SQVTM, CDR2 ANQGSEA. V lost 1 base to trimming and J lost 0 bases, with 10 bases between them. In nucleotides, the CDR3 is TGCAGCGTTGAAGGACCTTTCGGCTCCTACAATGAGCAGTTCTTC. Protein sequence: CSVEGPFGSYNEQFF.

The gene calls are TRBV10-3 and TRBJ2-7, with 7 bases that match TRBD2. Germline V lookup: CDR1 ENHRY, CDR2 SYGVKD. There are 12 residues in the CDR3. V gave up 11 bases and J gave up 3 bases; unmatched junction bases: 7. The chain's CDR3 is CAAQGGSYEQYF. CDR3 bases: TGTGCCGCCCAGGGCGGGAGCTACGAGCAGTACTTC.

This chain joins TRBV7-9 and TRBJ1-1, with unresolved D. This CDR3 region has 12 residues. Looked up from germline, CDR1 is SEHNR and CDR2 is FQNEAQ (reference sequence). Trimming removed 5 bases at V and 3 bases at J, with 7 bases between. The CDR3 coding sequence is TGTGCCAGCAGCAACATATACACTGAAGCTTTCTTT. Protein: CASSNIYTEAFF.

This sequence joins TRBV5-1 and TRBJ2-5; 8 nucleotides line up with TRBD2. The V gene end was trimmed by 3 bases and the J gene end by 5 bases; junction bases not matched to a gene: 9. CDR1 and CDR2 (germline): SGHRS, YFSETQ. The CDR3 length is 15 residues. CDR3 sequence reads: CASSSGATGGETQYF. The CDR3 region has the DNA TGCGCCAGCAGCTCTGGGGCTACGGGAGGGGAGACCCAGTACTTC.

The rearrangement uses TRBV20-1 and TRBJ2-3; D gene ambiguous. The V and J ends lost 0 bases and 8 bases respectively, with 3 bases between them. Per the germline V gene, CDR1 is DFQATT and CDR2 is SNEGSKA (reference sequence). The CDR3 is 10 amino acids. CDR3 nucleotides: TGCAGTGCTAGAGAGTTTACGCAGTATTTT. The encoded protein is CSAREFTQYF.

This clone appeared once. CDR3 nucleotide sequence: TGTGCCAGCTCACCGAGCGGGAGTACCAGCACCTACGAGCAGTACTTC. Amino acid sequence: CASSPSGSTSTYEQYF. The rearrangement links TRBV18 to TRBJ2-7; 8 positions agree with TRBD2. Germline values: CDR1 KGHSH, CDR2 LQKENI. V gave up 3 bases and J gave up 2 bases; unmatched junction bases: 9. The CDR3 has 16 residues. Combining the CDR3 with reference TRBV18 and TRBJ2-7 gives the whole variable domain NAGVMQNPRHLVRRRGQEARLRCSPMKGHSHVYWYRQLPEEGLKFMVYLQKENIIDESGMPKERFSAEFPKEGPSILRIQQVVRGDSAAYFCASSPSGSTSTYEQYFGPGTRLTVT.

This clone was recorded once. This chain connects TRBV28 to TRBJ1-5; D may be TRBD1 (6 bases). The V gene's germline CDR1 is MDHEN and CDR2 SYDVKM. This CDR3 is 18 amino acids long. Trimming cost V 6 bases and J 0 bases, with 21 bases left between them. The CDR3 coding sequence is TGTGCCAGCAGCCCCATTGGGGGGGCTATATATAGCAATCAGCCCCAGCATTTT. The encoded protein is CASSPIGGAIYSNQPQHF. Full variable domain (outside the CDR3, taken from reference TRBV28 and TRBJ1-5): DVKVTQSSRYLVKRTGEKVFLECVQDMDHENMFWYRQDPGLGLRLIYFSYDVKMKEKGDIPEGYSVSREKKERFSLILESASTNQTSMYLCASSPIGGAIYSNQPQHFGDGTRLSIL.

The J gene is TRBJ2-5, the V gene TRBV6-6; a weak D match, TRBD1 (6 bases). Per germline, CDR1 MNHNY and CDR2 SVGAGI (reference sequence). The CDR3 runs 14 residues. Trimming pared 7 bases from V and 2 bases from J, leaving 14 bases between. CDR3 in amino acids: CASTPTGRQETQYF. DNA for the CDR3: TGTGCCAGCACCCCGACAGGCCGTCAAGAGACCCAGTACTTC.

J is TRBJ2-7 and V is TRBV25-1; 7 positions agree with TRBD2. The CDR3 contains 16 residues. Looked up from germline, CDR1 is MGHDK and CDR2 is SYGVNS. V was pared by 2 bases and J by 1 base, with 8 bases of the junction left unmatched. The CDR3 spells CASSEMGGDVSYEQYF. The CDR3, as DNA: TGTGCCAGCAGTGAAATGGGAGGGGATGTATCCTACGAGCAGTACTTC.

This chain connects TRBV19 to TRBJ2-7; no reliable D call. V was pared by 8 bases and J by 3 bases, with 11 bases between. This CDR3 is built from 12 residues. The germline V gene has CDR1 LNHDA and CDR2 SQIVND (reference sequence). The CDR3 sequence: CASPLPNYEQYF. The CDR3 DNA follows: TGTGCCAGTCCCTTGCCAAACTACGAGCAGTACTTC.

The V gene is TRBV9, the J gene TRBJ1-2; D is uncertain. This CDR3 contains 11 residues. V gave up 5 bases and J gave up 8 bases, with 10 bases separating them. Germline V gene sequence: CDR1 SGDLS, CDR2 YYNGEE. The CDR3 DNA reads TGTGCCAGCAGGGTCCGCGGGGGCTACACCTTC. Translated: CASRVRGGYTF.

J is TRBJ2-2 and V is TRBV21-1. TRBV21-1 is tagged as a pseudogene. The CDR3 has 14 residues. The CDR3 loop reads CASSKGTLTGELFF. CDR3 bases: TGTGCCAGCAGCAAAGGTACGTTGACCGGGGAGCTGTTTTTT.

V usage is TRBV19 and J usage is TRBJ1-5, with TRBD1 matching 11 bases. The CDR3 totals 19 residues. The V and J ends lost 4 bases and 0 bases, in that order; junction bases with no gene match: 11. Germline V CDR1 and CDR2: LNHDA, SQIVND (reference sequence). The chain's CDR3 is CASSKGTGQGGSSNQPQHF. For the CDR3, the DNA is TGTGCCAGTAGTAAAGGGACGGGACAGGGGGGGAGTAGCAATCAGCCCCAGCATTTT.

The chain recombines TRBV9 with TRBJ2-1; tentative D call: TRBD1 (7 bases). The CDR3 length is 17 residues. The V end was cut by 3 bases, the J end by 3 bases, with 19 bases between. Germline CDR1 SGDLS, CDR2 YYNGEE. Here the CDR3 reads CASSAQGGSDYYNEQFF. Here the CDR3 DNA reads TGTGCCAGCAGCGCTCAGGGGGGATCCGACTACTACAATGAGCAGTTCTTC.

The J gene is TRBJ1-2, the V gene TRBV6-5; no firm D call. The V gene lost 6 bases and the J gene lost 7 bases, with 9 bases spanning the gap. Germline CDR1 MNHEY, CDR2 SVGAGI. The CDR3 length is 11 residues. CDR3: CASSQIGGYTF. Here the CDR3 DNA reads TGTGCCAGCAGCCAAATAGGTGGCTACACCTTC.

The J gene is TRBJ2-7, the V gene TRBV5-4; maybe TRBD2 (5 bases). V was clipped by 2 bases and J by 7 bases, with 16 bases between them. This CDR3 has 14 amino acids. Germline CDR1 and CDR2: SGHNT and YYREEE (reference sequence). Here the CDR3 reads CASSFFGVRGEQYF. In nucleotides, the CDR3 is TGTGCCAGCAGCTTCTTTGGGGTGAGAGGGGAGCAGTACTTC.

The rearrangement links TRBV5-6 to TRBJ2-2, with a weak D call TRBD1 (5 bases). V shed 0 bases and J shed 9 bases, with 12 bases lying between them. This CDR3 spans 14 amino acids. Germline loops: CDR1 SGHDT, CDR2 YYEEEE. The CDR3 spells CASSLGNLGRELFF. The CDR3, as DNA: TGTGCCAGCAGCTTGGGGAATCTGGGGCGGGAGCTGTTTTTT.

In this sample, this clone turned up a few times. The rearrangement joins TRBV2 to TRBJ2-7; D is unclear. The ends were cut back, 7 bases at V and 0 bases at J, with 10 bases in the middle. Per germline, CDR1 SNHLY and CDR2 FYNNEI. This CDR3 region has 13 residues. Here the CDR3 DNA reads TGTGCCAGCACTTCGGCGAGCTCCTACGAGCAGTACTTC. Residues: CASTSASSYEQYF.

This chain uses TRBV19 with TRBJ2-1; a possible D gene is TRBD1 (7 bases). The V end was cut by 6 bases, the J end by 2 bases, with 11 bases between. The CDR3 has 14 amino acids. Germline CDR1 is LNHDA and CDR2 is SQIVND (reference sequence). The CDR3 sequence: CASSQGGPYNEQFF. The CDR3 DNA reads as TGTGCCAGTAGCCAGGGGGGCCCCTACAATGAGCAGTTCTTC.

The chain links TRBV28 to TRBJ2-7; 12 nucleotides agree with TRBD2. This CDR3 region has 15 residues. V dropped 6 bases and J dropped 4; count of bases not matched to a gene: 7. The germline gives CDR1 MDHEN, CDR2 SYDVKM. The CDR3: CASSPTTSGSYEQYF. The CDR3 nucleotides are TGTGCCAGCAGCCCGACGACTAGCGGGAGTTACGAGCAGTACTTC.

The gene calls are TRBV6-6 and TRBJ1-4, with D maybe TRBD1 (5 bases). Trimming stripped 6 bases from V and 13 bases from J, with 15 bases between. The CDR3 length is 12 residues. Per the germline V gene, CDR1 is MNHNY and CDR2 is SVGAGI (reference sequence). The CDR3 bases are TGTGCCAGCAGCTCTCGGCCGGGGGGACTGTTTTTT. Translation: CASSSRPGGLFF.

This rearrangement joins TRBV5-1 to TRBJ2-4; no definite D call. Germline CDR1 reads SGHRS; CDR2 reads YFSETQ. The CDR3 contains 14 residues. Trimming removed 2 bases from V and 4 bases from J, with 10 bases in between. CDR3 sequence: CASSFGTQKNIQYF. CDR3 DNA sequence: TGCGCCAGCAGCTTTGGAACACAGAAAAACATTCAGTACTTC. Variable domain in full (rest from reference TRBV5-1 and TRBJ2-4): KAGVTQTPRYLIKTRGQQVTLSCSPISGHRSVSWYQQTPGQGLQFLFEYFSETQRNKGNFPGRFSGRQFSNSRSEMNVSTLELGDSALYLCASSFGTQKNIQYFGAGTRLSVL.

The V call is TRBV5-1, the J call TRBJ2-5; D might be TRBD1 or TRBD2, each matching 5 bases. Trimming cost V 1 base and J 2 bases, with 12 bases left between them. Germline V gene lookup returns CDR1 SGHRS and CDR2 YFSETQ. This CDR3 has 15 amino acids. CDR3 nucleotide sequence: TGCGCCAGCAGCTTGAGTCCGGGGCCTCAAGAGACCCAGTACTTC. Protein product: CASSLSPGPQETQYF.

The rearrangement uses TRBV7-9 and TRBJ1-2, with 7 bases identical to TRBD1. V shed 5 bases and J 8 bases; nucleotides not matched to a gene: 14. The germline gives CDR1 SEHNR, CDR2 FQNEAQ (reference sequence). This CDR3 region has 15 residues. CDR3 in DNA: TGTGCCAGCAGCCTCAGATCGACAGGGCTCGACGGCTACACCTTC. Residues: CASSLRSTGLDGYTF. The whole variable domain, remainder taken from reference TRBV7-9 and TRBJ1-2, is DTGVSQNPRHKITKRGQNVTFRCDPISEHNRLYWYRQTLGQGPEFLTYFQNEAQLEKSRLLSDRFSAERPKGSFSTLEIQRTEQGDSAMYLCASSLRSTGLDGYTFGSGTRLTVV.